The 23 T cell receptor beta chains given below trace back to one sample, sequenced in a study of cytomegalovirus exposure and HLA in healthy donors. In the PCR, 60 Vbeta and 13 Jbeta primers were used. Assay used: immunoSEQ multiplex PCR; TCRdb lists only in-frame clones, some missing. This table has approximately 190,000 clones, about 77% appearing once. Sequenced: PBMCs. The receptor set was obtained from a woman under 40 in good health and CMV-seropositive.

The rearrangement joins TRBV18 to TRBJ1-1; D gene uncertain. V was pared by 2 bases and J by 6 bases, with 10 bases between. The length of the CDR3 is 13 residues. Germline V gives CDR1 KGHSH, CDR2 LQKENI. This chain's CDR3 is CASSPIFAAEAFF. The CDR3 bases are TGTGCCAGCTCACCAATTTTCGCGGCTGAAGCTTTCTTT.

This chain joins TRBV28 and TRBJ2-1; 13 nucleotides match TRBD2. J lost 5 bases, V lost 4 bases, and 2 bases had no gene match. CDR1 and CDR2 (germline): MDHEN, SYDVKM. CDR3 length: 15 residues. CDR3: CASSSTSGRHNEQFF. CDR3 in DNA: TGTGCCAGCAGTTCGACTAGCGGGAGGCACAATGAGCAGTTCTTC.

This clone was recorded a few times. The chain joins TRBV6-1 to TRBJ2-7; 11 positions match TRBD2. The germline V gene has CDR1 MNHNS and CDR2 SASEGT. The CDR3 loop spans 18 amino acids. Losses at the gene ends were 3 bases for V and 6 bases for J; bases not matched to a gene: 16. The CDR3 spells CASSDQPLAGGPTAEQYF. CDR3 DNA sequence: TGTGCCAGCAGTGACCAACCTTTAGCGGGGGGGCCGACGGCCGAGCAGTACTTC.

CDR3 loop: CASTTTLAAETQYF. The CDR3 coding sequence is TGTGCCAGCACCACCACCCTCGCGGCTGAGACCCAGTACTTC. The chain recombines TRBV6-1 with TRBJ2-5; D is unresolved. The CDR3 totals 14 residues. Trimming took 7 bases from V and 5 from J, leaving 17 bases between them. In germline, CDR1 is MNHNS, CDR2 SASEGT.

This clone was found once. This chain uses TRBV2 with TRBJ2-1; a weak D match, TRBD1 (6 bases). Trimming took 7 bases from V and 9 from J, leaving 13 bases between them. Per the germline V gene, CDR1 is SNHLY and CDR2 is FYNNEI. The CDR3 consists of 12 residues. CDR3 in amino acids: CASMKGEGEQFF. The CDR3 DNA reads TGTGCCAGCATGAAGGGGGAAGGTGAGCAGTTCTTC. Full variable domain (rest looked up from reference TRBV2 and TRBJ2-1): EPEVTQTPSHQVTQMGQEVILRCVPISNHLYFYWYRQILGQKVEFLVSFYNNEISEKSEIFDDQFSVERPDGSNFTLKIRSTKLEDSAMYFCASMKGEGEQFFGPGTRLTVL.

A few counts support this clone. The rearrangement links TRBV7-9 to TRBJ2-5; 7 nucleotides line up with TRBD2. The CDR3 is 12 amino acids. The trim removed 3 bases at V and 5 bases at J, leaving 0 bases unmatched. Germline CDR1 and CDR2: SEHNR and FQNEAQ (reference sequence). CDR3 sequence (DNA): TGTGCCAGCAGCTTGACTAGCGAGACCCAGTACTTC. This sequence encodes CASSLTSETQYF.

The chain has TRBV27 and TRBJ2-2; D is unclear. Germline V gene data show CDR1 as MNHEY and CDR2 as SMNVEV (reference sequence). CDR3 length equals 14 residues. The V end lost 5 bases, the J end lost 6 bases, and 13 bases lay between the germline ends. Written as DNA, the CDR3 is TGTGCCAGCAGTACCTTTCGGAGTCCCGGGGAGCTGTTTTTT. It yields the protein CASSTFRSPGELFF.

This clone was picked up one time. The J gene is TRBJ1-1, the V gene TRBV9, with TRBD1 matching over 7 bases. Germline V lookup: CDR1 SGDLS, CDR2 YYNGEE. This CDR3 comprises 13 residues. The ends lost 4 bases at V and 3 bases at J; junction bases unmatched: 3. The CDR3 is CASSRDRDTEAFF. The CDR3 DNA is TGTGCCAGCAGCAGAGACAGGGACACTGAAGCTTTCTTT.

The V and J genes are TRBV15 and TRBJ2-1; D might be TRBD2 (6 bases). V lost 5 bases and J 9 bases, leaving 17 bases between the germline ends. CDR3 length equals 14 residues. Germline assignment: CDR1 LNHNV and CDR2 YYDKDF (reference sequence). CDR3 in DNA: TGTGCCACCAGCGAGTTCGGGGGTTCTGTTGAGCAGTTCTTC. Translating gives CATSEFGGSVEQFF.

Concerning this clone itself: Other DNA sequences in this specimen translate into the identical CDR3. The chain carries TRBV2 and TRBJ2-7; no definite D call. This CDR3 region has 12 residues. The germline V gene encodes CDR1 SNHLY and CDR2 FYNNEI. Trimming cost V 4 bases and J 3 bases, with 7 bases left between them. The CDR3: CASSGSSYEQYF. The DNA for the CDR3 is TGTGCCAGCAGTGGTAGCAGCTACGAGCAGTACTTC. The full variable domain, rest sourced from reference TRBV2 and TRBJ2-7, is EPEVTQTPSHQVTQMGQEVILRCVPISNHLYFYWYRQILGQKVEFLVSFYNNEISEKSEIFDDQFSVERPDGSNFTLKIRSTKLEDSAMYFCASSGSSYEQYFGPGTRLTVT.

The rearrangement uses TRBV2 and TRBJ2-2, with D perhaps TRBD2 (6 bases). From germline, CDR1 is SNHLY and CDR2 FYNNEI. The CDR3 extends over 14 amino acids. With 6 bases removed from V and 4 bases from J, the gap between germline ends came to 12 bases. Here the CDR3 reads CASRRDGATGELFF. CDR3 nucleotides: TGTGCCAGCAGGCGGGACGGGGCCACCGGGGAGCTGTTTTTT.

The chain uses TRBV11-3 and TRBJ2-5, with D hard to call. The length of the CDR3 is 13 residues. V gave up 4 bases and J gave up 4 bases, with 10 bases separating them. Germline V CDR1 and CDR2: SGHNT, YENEEA. In DNA form, the CDR3 reads TGTGCCAGCAGCTCCCAGGTAGGAGAGACCCAGTACTTC. It yields the protein CASSSQVGETQYF.

This clone was seen a few times. J is TRBJ1-1 and V is TRBV19; D is ambiguous. The V gene's germline CDR1 is LNHDA and CDR2 SQIVND (reference sequence). Between the trimmed V and J ends, which lost 5 bases and 1 base, there was a span of 8 bases. The CDR3 consists of 13 residues. The CDR3 protein is CASSQATNTEAFF. In DNA, the CDR3 is TGTGCCAGTAGTCAGGCAACGAACACTGAAGCTTTCTTT.

This clone has just one count. The gene calls are TRBV7-2 and TRBJ1-1, with D possibly matching TRBD1 (5 bases). Per germline, CDR1 SGHTA and CDR2 FQGNSA. Trimming stripped 0 bases from V and 3 bases from J, with 5 bases between. CDR3 size: 13 residues. In DNA, the CDR3 is TGTGCCAGCAGCTTAGCAGGGGACACTGAAGCTTTCTTT. This sequence encodes CASSLAGDTEAFF. Filled out from reference TRBV7-2 and TRBJ1-1, the complete variable domain reads GAGVSQSPSNKVTEKGKDVELRCDPISGHTALYWYRQSLGQGLEFLIYFQGNSAPDKSGLPSDRFSAERTGGSVSTLTIQRTQQEDSAVYLCASSLAGDTEAFFGQGTRLTVV.

This clone was detected a few times. The rearrangement links TRBV6-5 to TRBJ2-6; a weak D match, TRBD2 (5 bases). Germline values: CDR1 MNHEY, CDR2 SVGAGI. The CDR3 loop spans 16 amino acids. Trimming took 0 bases from V and 3 from J, leaving 9 bases between them. For the CDR3, the DNA is TGTGCCAGCAGTTACTCAGGACTTTTTGGGGCCAACGTCCTGACTTTC. Translation: CASSYSGLFGANVLTF.

J is TRBJ2-1 and V is TRBV5-1, with 9 bases fitting TRBD2. Losses at the gene ends were 2 bases for V and 2 bases for J; bases not matched to a gene: 11. Germline V gene lookup returns CDR1 SGHRS and CDR2 YFSETQ. The CDR3 consists of 18 residues. Here the CDR3 DNA reads TGCGCCAGCAGCTTACATAGTCGCGGGGGGGCTCCCTACAATGAGCAGTTCTTC. Translation gives CASSLHSRGGAPYNEQFF.

This CDR3 is CASSLFAQSPLHF. The CDR3 nucleotides read TGTGCCAGCAGCTTATTTGCCCAGTCACCCCTCCACTTT. The rearrangement joins TRBV7-2 to TRBJ1-6; the D is unclear. The CDR3 loop spans 13 amino acids. V dropped 2 bases and J dropped 10 bases, with 9 bases sitting between them. The germline V gene has CDR1 SGHTA and CDR2 FQGNSA.

V is TRBV28 and J is TRBJ1-6; D is uncertain. Trimming left V 5 bases short and J 13 bases short, with 9 bases between. The CDR3 runs to 11 residues. Germline V gene data show CDR1 as MDHEN and CDR2 as SYDVKM. The CDR3 is CASSALPPLHF. CDR3 in DNA: TGTGCCAGCAGTGCACTACCGCCCCTCCACTTT.

V and J are TRBV7-9 and TRBJ1-6; D call uncertain. V shed 5 bases and J shed 5 bases, with 10 bases lying between them. Germline V gene data show CDR1 as SEHNR and CDR2 as FQNEAQ (reference sequence). The CDR3 runs 14 residues. The CDR3 sequence: CASSTREDNSPLHF. In DNA form, the CDR3 reads TGTGCCAGCAGCACCCGGGAGGATAATTCACCCCTCCACTTT.

This clone was seen only once. The chain employs TRBV5-1 and TRBJ2-1; 14 bases align to TRBD2. The V segment lost 4 bases and the J segment 5 bases; nucleotides outside the gene matches: 11. Germline-derived CDR1 and CDR2 are SGHRS and YFSETQ. The CDR3 is 18 residues long. The DNA of the CDR3 is TGCGCCAGCAGCGTGGGGGCGGGGGGACTAGCGGGGGACAATGAGCAGTTCTTC. Translated, it gives CASSVGAGGLAGDNEQFF.

Judged by abundance, this clone is medium-sized (0.01 to 0.1%). The chain uses TRBV19 and TRBJ2-1, with 15 bases aligning to TRBD2. The CDR3 totals 19 residues. Trimming took 4 bases from V and 5 from J; bases not matched to a gene: 12. Germline V gene sequence: CDR1 LNHDA, CDR2 SQIVND (reference sequence). This CDR3 reads CASSSGTSGGKARNNEQFF. In DNA form, the CDR3 reads TGTGCCAGTAGTAGCGGGACTAGCGGGGGGAAAGCCCGTAACAATGAGCAGTTCTTC.

This chain connects TRBV28 to TRBJ1-1, with D uncertain. The CDR3 loop spans 13 amino acids. Germline CDR1 MDHEN, CDR2 SYDVKM. Trimming cost V 5 bases and J 5 bases, with 12 bases left between them. This CDR3 is CASSGRVWTEAFF. DNA of the CDR3: TGTGCCAGCAGTGGGCGGGTGTGGACTGAAGCTTTCTTT.

This CDR3 is CASSLGRGLFNGPYTF. The CDR3 coding sequence is TGTGCCAGCAGCTTAGGCAGGGGGCTTTTTAACGGTCCCTACACCTTC. This chain links TRBV7-2 with TRBJ1-2; 8 bases align to TRBD1. The CDR3 has 16 residues. V lost 1 base, J lost 10 bases, and 14 bases stayed unmatched. Germline CDR1 and CDR2: SGHTA and FQGNSA. The entire variable domain, with the rest obtained from reference TRBV7-2 and TRBJ1-2, is as follows: GAGVSQSPSNKVTEKGKDVELRCDPISGHTALYWYRQSLGQGLEFLIYFQGNSAPDKSGLPSDRFSAERTGGSVSTLTIQRTQQEDSAVYLCASSLGRGLFNGPYTFGSGTRLTVV.